This T cell receptor beta chain was recorded in a study of read filtering for tumor transcriptome and immune sequencing. From approximately 430 ng of RNA, a library with molecular barcoded alpha/delta and beta/gamma adaptors was made. Each CDR3 protein gets one entry after TCRdb re-called the reads with MiXCR. The sample includes 60,000 to 80,000 distinct CDR3 sequences, roughly 13% of them seen just once. This clonotype showed up just a few times. The conserved phenylalanine or tryptophan is not found at the CDR3 terminus, so this likely reflects a read error. This TCR came from a donor at least 40 years old with multiple myeloma. The specimen was a population of CD138-negative cells sorted from bone marrow.

The CDR3 DNA reads TGTGCCAGCATTAAGGGACTACTTGGCTCCGGGGAGCTGTTTTCT. Amino acids: CASIKGLLGSGELFS. The chain couples TRBV6-6 to TRBJ2-2; TRBD2 matches 7 bases. The trim removed 7 bases at V and 6 bases at J, leaving 11 bases unmatched. The CDR3 runs 15 residues. Germline V lookup: CDR1 MNHNY, CDR2 SVGAGI (reference sequence).